This TCR beta chain was retrieved from a study of graft-versus-host responses after intestinal transplantation (dated by TCRdb to 2020 to 2022). Background on the whole study: The transplants that recipients received were multivisceral, liver-intestinal, or isolated intestinal. All recipients received anti-thymocyte globulin induction followed by maintenance tacrolimus and steroids for approximately 3 years. After intestinal transplantation, graft-versus-host and host-versus-graft alloreactive T cell clones in the graft, circulation and bone marrow were tracked using bulk TCR-beta CDR3 sequencing. Alloreactive clones were identified by sequencing pre-transplant mixed lymphocyte reaction products and comparing them with unstimulated pre-transplant donor and recipient T cells. A cohort of 24 intestinal transplant recipients, including one retransplant, was enrolled, and a few patients lacking pretransplant specimens were excluded. Donor T cell macrochimerism was defined as a peak of at least 4% donor T cells among recipient peripheral blood mononuclear cells. Samples from three later patients were sequenced in-house on an Illumina MiSeq with MiXCR processing rather than by the commercial service.

The paper's findings and limits, for the study overall: The conclusions were limited by the relatively low number and heterogeneity of the intestinal transplant patients. Early after transplant, declines in HvG clones were associated with peak levels of circulating GvH clones. In patients with donor T cell macrochimerism, the allografts had high GvH to HvG T cell clonal ratios. GvH clones were found in recipient bone marrow, and some of the GvH clones appeared earlier in ileal mucosa or blood, which is consistent with an intestinal mucosal origin.

Blood samples were collected up to 4 times in the first month after transplant and then at least monthly when available. Library generation was performed with the immunoSEQ multiplex PCR assay. Adaptive Biotechnologies carried out high-throughput TCR-beta CDR3 sequencing of genomic DNA for most patients. Per the original workflow: TCR sequencing data for roughly 17 patients were retrieved from Adaptive's ImmunoSEQ software; a few other patients were processed with MiXCR and VDJtools. Because the origin of CDR3 nucleotide sequences shared between donor and recipient could not be assigned, those sequences were removed. At least 2-fold expansion over unstimulated cells and a minimum CFSE-low frequency of 0.002% (template counts) or 0.001% (read counts) were required for clones to be classified as alloreactive. Clones were considered mappable if detected in sequenced pre-transplant spleen, lymph node, or MLR CFSE-low populations of the donor or recipient. Cumulative frequency of alloreactive clones was calculated as a percentage of all sequences weighted by copy number. TCRdb took this table from immuneACCESS and kept in-frame rearrangements with V and J called. Such tables lack part of the clones; where checked against another copy, unresolved V genes explain under half of the gap, and the rest is unexplained. Clone size and the V and J calls come from that table; the DNA yielded D and trimming. Here the sample has tens of thousands of clones; 80% to 90% occur a single time. Around 1.5% of the sample belongs to the ten largest clones.

Details on this clone: Its target antigen remains unknown. The input lacks base qualities; no much larger clone sits a single base away.

This specimen consisted of PBMCs, obtained 26 days after transplant. This TCR was recovered from a human patient who received an intestinal transplant, so some T cells may come from the graft donor.

The CDR3 amino acid sequence is: CASSPRGGSETYGYTF. The nucleotide sequence is TGTGCCAGCAGCCCCCGGGGGGGGTCGGAAACCTATGGCTACACCTTC. Here the chain combines TRBV4-2 and TRBJ1-2; TRBD1 might be the D gene, on 5 matching bases. The germline V gene sets CDR1 to LGHNA and CDR2 to YNFKEQ. V lost 4 bases and J lost 4 bases; the stretch between them is 19 bases long. The CDR3 spans 16 residues, from the cysteine through the phenylalanine. Solely the CDR3 DNA is kept, with 48 bases framed from the first base.